The 28 T cell receptor beta chains below come from one sample, sequenced in a study of human T cells and chemical hapten exposure. TCRdb reprocessed the RACE reads via MiXCR and lists one record per CDR3 protein. The profile shows 95,000 to 150,000 distinct CDR3 sequences, around 11% of them singletons. Stated time point: patch test 3, about 24 weeks after DPC sensitization. As to treatment: therapeutic diphenylcyclopropenone sensitization with weekly scalp DPC. Specimen: whole blood, collected in connection with sensitization to the hapten diphenylcyclopropenone (DPC). The receptors were gathered from a woman in her forties or fifties with alopecia areata. Some clones in this sample may be carry-over from other donors' samples.

V usage is TRBV4-1 and J usage is TRBJ2-7; a possible D gene is TRBD1 (5 bases). Trimming took off 1 base at V and 3 bases at J, with 10 bases between the two ends. This CDR3 is 14 amino acids long. From germline, CDR1 is MGHRA and CDR2 YSYEKL. CDR3: CASSQAETDYEQYF. The CDR3 DNA reads TGCGCCAGCAGCCAAGCGGAGACAGACTACGAGCAGTACTTC.

This clonotype was picked up a small number of times. This rearrangement joins TRBV28 to TRBJ2-3, with 7 bases lining up with TRBD2. This CDR3 region has 14 residues. Looked up from germline, CDR1 is MDHEN and CDR2 is SYDVKM. The ends lost 2 bases at V and 1 base at J; junction bases unmatched: 0. The CDR3 loop is CASSLLAGTDTQYF. DNA of the CDR3: TGTGCCAGCAGTTTACTAGCGGGCACAGATACGCAGTATTTT.

This clonotype was observed a few times. The chain uses TRBV7-9 and TRBJ1-6; 7 positions agree with TRBD1. CDR3 size: 15 residues. J was trimmed by 10 bases and V by 4 bases; bases with no gene match: 10. CDR1 SEHNR and CDR2 FQNEAQ come from the germline V gene (reference sequence). The CDR3 here is CASSSDRALRSPLHF. In nucleotides, the CDR3 is TGTGCCAGCAGCTCCGACAGGGCGTTGAGGTCACCCCTCCACTTT.

This clonotype was found a few times. V gene TRBV29-1 combines with J gene TRBJ2-4; the match to TRBD1 covers 7 bases. Per germline, CDR1 SQVTM and CDR2 ANQGSEA. V lost 6 bases and J lost 4; bases outside the gene matches: 3. The CDR3 is made up of 12 amino acids. CDR3: CSVGTDKNIQYF. CDR3 DNA: TGCAGCGTCGGGACAGATAAAAACATTCAGTACTTC.

The rearrangement links TRBV12-3 or TRBV12-4 to TRBJ1-5, with a tentative D call TRBD1 (6 bases). This CDR3 has 16 residues. V was clipped by 6 bases and J by 0 bases, with 15 bases between them. In DNA, the CDR3 is TGTGCCAGCAGAGTGTCGGGACACCTTAGCAATCAGCCCCAGCATTTT. This codes for CASRVSGHLSNQPQHF.

In this sample, this clonotype turned up a few times. The V call is TRBV6-2 or TRBV6-3, the J call TRBJ2-1; TRBD1 might be the D (6 bases). The CDR3 runs to 16 residues. The germline CDR1 and CDR2 sequences are MNHEY and SVGEGT. Trimming removed 5 bases from V and 2 bases from J, with 16 bases in between. In DNA form, the CDR3 reads TGTGCCAGCAGTCTGACAGGCCCTGGGCCCTACAATGAGCAGTTCTTC. It codes for CASSLTGPGPYNEQFF.

The J gene is TRBJ1-1, the V gene TRBV18; the D gene is possibly TRBD1 (5 bases). V lost 5 bases and J 3 bases, leaving 16 bases between the germline ends. Looked up from germline, CDR1 is KGHSH and CDR2 is LQKENI. The length of the CDR3 is 15 residues. In DNA, the CDR3 is TGTGCCAGCTCAAAAAACAGGAGAGGGGACACTGAAGCTTTCTTT. This encodes CASSKNRRGDTEAFF. The full variable domain, in which reference TRBV18 and TRBJ1-1 provide the parts outside the CDR3, is NAGVMQNPRHLVRRRGQEARLRCSPMKGHSHVYWYRQLPEEGLKFMVYLQKENIIDESGMPKERFSAEFPKEGPSILRIQQVVRGDSAAYFCASSKNRRGDTEAFFGQGTRLTVV.

On this clonotype: At one end, the junction sequence differs from germline, possibly due to a read error. The genes are TRBV29-1 and TRBJ1-2; the D is unclear. Germline CDR1 SQVTM, CDR2 ANQGSEA. CDR3 length: 11 residues. The CDR3 region has the DNA TGCAGCGCTGAAACTAACTATGGCTACACCTTC. It codes for CSAETNYGYTF.

This clonotype was detected many times. The rearrangement joins TRBV11-2 to TRBJ1-2; tentatively, D is TRBD1 (6 bases). Germline V gene data show CDR1 as SGHAT and CDR2 as FQNNGV. The CDR3 loop spans 12 amino acids. Trimming removed 5 bases from V and 5 bases from J, with 9 bases in between. The DNA of the CDR3 is TGTGCCAGCAGCAATACAGGGTATGGCTACACCTTC. It encodes CASSNTGYGYTF.

The rearrangement joins TRBV29-1 to TRBJ2-7; 7 bases fit TRBD1. Germline loops: CDR1 SQVTM, CDR2 ANQGSEA. The CDR3 has 15 amino acids. V dropped 6 bases and J dropped 3; count of bases not matched to a gene: 14. CDR3 in DNA: TGCAGCGTGGCATATACAGGGGAAGGAGTCTACGAGCAGTACTTC. This gives the protein CSVAYTGEGVYEQYF.

The gene calls are TRBV7-2 and TRBJ2-5; D is uncertain. The CDR3 extends over 14 amino acids. Per the germline V gene, CDR1 is SGHTA and CDR2 is FQGNSA. V lost 2 bases, J lost 1 base, and 8 bases lay in between. In DNA form, the CDR3 reads TGTGCCAGCAGCTTAAAGCCTTTCCAAGAGACCCAGTACTTC. Protein sequence: CASSLKPFQETQYF.

In its sample, this clonotype was seen many times. The chain is built from TRBV4-1 and TRBJ1-3; 9 bases are a match to TRBD1. Looked up from germline, CDR1 is MGHRA and CDR2 is YSYEKL. V dropped 4 bases and J dropped 4; count of bases not matched to a gene: 11. The CDR3 loop spans 17 amino acids. CDR3: CASSPARDRASGNTIYF. The CDR3 nucleotides are TGCGCCAGCAGCCCTGCTCGGGACAGGGCTTCAGGAAACACCATATATTTT.

The chain links TRBV12-3 or TRBV12-4 to TRBJ1-5, with D unresolved. Between the trimmed V and J ends, which lost 0 bases and 5 bases, there was a span of 5 bases. The length of the CDR3 is 13 residues. CDR3 residues: CASSLALDQPQHF. In DNA form, the CDR3 reads TGTGCCAGCAGTTTAGCGCTGGATCAGCCCCAGCATTTT.

J is TRBJ1-2 and V is TRBV12-5; no firm D call. The germline V gene has CDR1 LGHNT and CDR2 FRNRAP. With 5 bases removed from V and 7 bases from J, the gap between germline ends came to 14 bases. The CDR3 consists of 13 residues. The CDR3 DNA follows: TGTGCTAGTGGTCCTTCAGGTAGATCTGGCTACACCTTC. Residues: CASGPSGRSGYTF.

This clonotype occurred many times. The chain links TRBV27 to TRBJ2-5, with D perhaps TRBD2 (5 bases). The germline CDR1 and CDR2 sequences are MNHEY and SMNVEV (reference sequence). V was cut by 3 bases and J by 5 bases, with 10 bases left in between. This CDR3 comprises 13 residues. CDR3 bases: TGTGCCAGCAGTTTTGGACCGGGGGAGACCCAGTACTTC. Protein product: CASSFGPGETQYF.

The table lists this clonotype with a few counts. The V and J genes are TRBV3-1 and TRBJ1-6, with TRBD1 matching over 8 bases. J gave up 7 bases and V 0 bases, and 8 bases lay outside the gene matches. Germline CDR1 and CDR2: LGHDT and YNNKEL (reference sequence). CDR3 length: 17 amino acids. CDR3 sequence: CASSQDLGDRTNSPLHF. The DNA for the CDR3 is TGTGCCAGCAGCCAAGACTTGGGGGACAGGACGAATTCACCCCTCCACTTT.

This clonotype came up many times. The chain combines TRBV19 with TRBJ2-1, with 7 nucleotides matching TRBD2. The CDR3 covers 11 residues. Looked up from germline, CDR1 is LNHDA and CDR2 is SQIVND (reference sequence). Trimming took 5 bases from V and 10 from J; bases not matched to a gene: 2. CDR3 residues: CASSSLAEQFF. CDR3 in DNA: TGTGCCAGTAGTTCACTAGCGGAGCAGTTCTTC.

This chain joins TRBV20-1 and TRBJ2-7; D tentatively fits TRBD1 or TRBD2 (6 bases each). V was pared by 2 bases and J by 7 bases, with 27 bases between. The CDR3 sequence is 17 residues long. Germline CDR1 is DFQATT and CDR2 is SNEGSKA (reference sequence). In nucleotides, the CDR3 is TGCAGTGCTAGACACCCTTCACCAAAGGGGGGTGGGGGAGAGCAGTACTTC. Encoded protein: CSARHPSPKGGGGEQYF.

This clonotype was seen only a few times. This sequence joins TRBV27 and TRBJ2-5; TRBD1 aligns across 11 bases. The germline gives CDR1 MNHEY, CDR2 SMNVEV (reference sequence). The CDR3 loop spans 13 amino acids. The V segment lost 8 bases and the J segment 5 bases; nucleotides outside the gene matches: 4. For the CDR3, the DNA is TGTGCCAGCGGACAGGGGGCCGGGGAGACCCAGTACTTC. It specifies CASGQGAGETQYF.

This clonotype occurred a few times. CDR3 in amino acids: CASSAGQEGQPQHF. In nucleotides, the CDR3 is TGTGCCAGCAGCGCCGGACAGGAGGGCCAGCCCCAGCATTTT. The V gene is TRBV9, the J gene TRBJ1-5, with TRBD1 identical over 7 bases. Germline V CDR1 and CDR2: SGDLS, YYNGEE. V lost 3 bases, J lost 7 bases, and 7 bases stayed unmatched. The CDR3 is 14 amino acids.

DNA for the CDR3: TGTGCCAGCAGCTTGTACGAGGGGGCAAGAATTGGAAACACCATATATTTT. Protein: CASSLYEGARIGNTIYF. The chain combines TRBV5-6 with TRBJ1-3; 7 nucleotides match TRBD1. The CDR3 is 17 amino acids. Germline V lookup: CDR1 SGHDT, CDR2 YYEEEE. J gave up 3 bases and V 1 base, and 10 bases lay outside the gene matches.

The J gene is TRBJ2-4, the V gene TRBV13; 9 nucleotides align to TRBD2. CDR1 and CDR2 (germline): PRHDT, FYEKMQ (reference sequence). V lost 6 bases to trimming and J lost 3 bases; unmatched junction nucleotides: 15. This CDR3 is built from 18 residues. The CDR3 DNA reads as TGTGCCAGCAGTCAGCAGACGAGGCTAGCGGGAATCAAAAACATTCAGTACTTC. Translating gives CASSQQTRLAGIKNIQYF.

This clonotype has just a few counts. The chain couples TRBV7-8 to TRBJ2-3, with 8 bases aligning to TRBD2. Germline lookup yields CDR1 SGHVS and CDR2 FQNEAQ. V lost 2 bases to trimming and J lost 4 bases; unmatched junction nucleotides: 5. The CDR3 runs to 15 residues. CDR3 coding DNA: TGTGCCAGCAGCTTAAGCCGGGGGGGAGCAGATACGCAGTATTTT. Encoded protein: CASSLSRGGADTQYF.

This clonotype was observed at least ten times. The chain has TRBV15 and TRBJ2-6; perhaps TRBD2 as D (6 bases). The CDR3 totals 19 residues. V lost 3 bases to trimming and J lost 0 bases, with 18 bases between them. Germline V gene data show CDR1 as LNHNV and CDR2 as YYDKDF (reference sequence). Here the CDR3 reads CATSSGGIGIYSGANVLTF. Written as DNA, the CDR3 is TGTGCCACCAGCAGCGGCGGGATAGGGATATACTCTGGGGCCAACGTCCTGACTTTC.

The chain carries TRBV3-1 and TRBJ2-7; D is undetermined. The germline V gene has CDR1 LGHDT and CDR2 YNNKEL (reference sequence). This CDR3 has 12 amino acids. Trimming removed 5 bases from V and 1 base from J, with 6 bases in between. The CDR3 is CASSARSYEQYF. As DNA, the CDR3 is TGTGCCAGCAGCGCTAGGTCCTACGAGCAGTACTTC.

This clonotype was picked up a small number of times. This rearrangement joins TRBV2 to TRBJ2-6; D not resolved. V lost 6 bases and J 4 bases, leaving 10 bases between the germline ends. The CDR3 totals 14 residues. From germline, CDR1 is SNHLY and CDR2 FYNNEI. The CDR3 is CASRDREGANVLTF. CDR3 DNA: TGTGCCAGCAGGGACCGCGAGGGGGCCAACGTCCTGACTTTC. Looking up the rest from reference TRBV2 and TRBJ2-6 gives the full variable domain: EPEVTQTPSHQVTQMGQEVILRCVPISNHLYFYWYRQILGQKVEFLVSFYNNEISEKSEIFDDQFSVERPDGSNFTLKIRSTKLEDSAMYFCASRDREGANVLTFGAGSRLTVL.

In this sample, this clonotype turned up many times. The rearrangement uses TRBV29-1 and TRBJ1-1, with unresolved D. The CDR3 runs to 12 residues. V was cut by 3 bases and J by 4 bases, with 9 bases left in between. Germline V gene sequence: CDR1 SQVTM, CDR2 ANQGSEA. The CDR3 DNA is TGCAGCGTTGATCTGGGGAGCACTGAAGCTTTCTTT. Its translation is CSVDLGSTEAFF.

This clonotype was counted at least ten times. The chain employs TRBV7-2 and TRBJ2-2; 10 positions agree with TRBD1. Germline V gives CDR1 SGHTA, CDR2 FQGNSA. V lost 5 bases to trimming and J lost 3 bases; unmatched junction nucleotides: 6. The CDR3 totals 16 residues. CDR3 region: CASSRQGAADTGELFF. The CDR3 DNA reads as TGTGCCAGCAGCCGACAGGGGGCGGCGGACACCGGGGAGCTGTTTTTT.